The 10 T cell receptor beta chains presented below share a single source sample, sequenced in a study of T cell responses to AZD1222 COVID-19 vaccine. Here immunoSEQ multiplex PCR was the method, and the copy in TCRdb shows in-frame clones only, minus some. The sample has about 150,000 clones, more than 90% seen once; the top ten hold over 15%. This specimen was peripheral blood, taken on day 0 of AZD1222 vaccination. These receptors came from an adult in good health.

The rearrangement uses TRBV10-2 and TRBJ2-1, with unresolved D. The germline V gene has CDR1 WSHSY and CDR2 SAAADI. Trimming left V 4 bases short and J 1 base short, with 11 bases between. CDR3 size: 15 residues. The CDR3 sequence is CASSGTDGSYNEQFF. The CDR3 region has the DNA TGCGCCAGCAGTGGAACGGACGGGTCCTACAATGAGCAGTTCTTC.

V and J are TRBV15 and TRBJ1-6; D is unclear. The CDR3 loop spans 14 amino acids. The germline V and J ends were trimmed by 8 bases and 6 bases, with 14 bases remaining between them. Germline V gives CDR1 LNHNV, CDR2 YYDKDF (reference sequence). CDR3 amino acids: CATSGRSFNSPLHF. CDR3 coding DNA: TGTGCCACCTCCGGGAGAAGCTTTAATTCACCCCTCCACTTT. Together with reference TRBV15 and TRBJ1-6, the CDR3 gives the full variable domain: DAMVIQNPRYQVTQFGKPVTLSCSQTLNHNVMYWYQQKSSQAPKLLFHYYDKDFNNEADTPDNFQSRRPNTSFCFLDIRSPGLGDTAMYLCATSGRSFNSPLHFGNGTRLTVT.

The rearrangement joins TRBV9 to TRBJ2-7; 12 bases agree with TRBD1. The germline CDR1 and CDR2 sequences are SGDLS and YYNGEE. The CDR3 has 16 residues. With 0 bases clipped from V and 3 bases from J, the junction kept 4 bases outside the gene matches. The CDR3 loop reads CASSVGGQGAYYEQYF. The CDR3 DNA sequence: TGTGCCAGCAGCGTAGGGGGACAGGGGGCATACTACGAGCAGTACTTC.

CDR3 amino acids: CASSPPGSGTQPQHF. CDR3 sequence (DNA): TGTGCCAGCTCACCCCCCGGGAGCGGAACTCAGCCCCAGCATTTT. The rearrangement uses TRBV18 and TRBJ1-5; D ambiguous. Germline V gene lookup returns CDR1 KGHSH and CDR2 LQKENI. The V gene lost 3 bases and the J gene lost 6 bases, with 15 bases spanning the gap. The CDR3 covers 15 residues. The variable domain in full, with the rest retrieved from reference TRBV18 and TRBJ1-5, is NAGVMQNPRHLVRRRGQEARLRCSPMKGHSHVYWYRQLPEEGLKFMVYLQKENIIDESGMPKERFSAEFPKEGPSILRIQQVVRGDSAAYFCASSPPGSGTQPQHFGDGTRLSIL.

The rearrangement links TRBV18 to TRBJ2-1; the D is unclear. Looked up from germline, CDR1 is KGHSH and CDR2 is LQKENI. The CDR3 spans 16 residues. Trimming left V 3 bases short and J 0 bases short, with 12 bases between. The CDR3 spells CASSPQRLFSYNEQFF. CDR3 sequence (DNA): TGTGCCAGCTCACCCCAGAGATTGTTCTCCTACAATGAGCAGTTCTTC.

The chain combines TRBV19 with TRBJ2-1; D possibly corresponds to TRBD1 (6 bases). Trimming stripped 5 bases from V and 1 base from J, with 12 bases between. This CDR3 has 15 residues. In germline, CDR1 is LNHDA, CDR2 SQIVND (reference sequence). This CDR3 reads CASSPRDISYNEQFF. CDR3 coding DNA: TGTGCCAGTAGTCCTAGGGACATTTCCTACAATGAGCAGTTCTTC.

This chain connects TRBV3-1 (or the pseudogene TRBV3-2) to TRBJ1-1; 8 bases are a match to TRBD1. Unmatched junction bases numbered 7, after V lost 5 bases and J lost 8 bases. Germline CDR1 LGHDT, CDR2 YNNKEL (reference sequence). The CDR3 extends over 13 amino acids. The CDR3 loop is CASSSQGGGEAFF. The CDR3 nucleotides read TGTGCCAGCAGCTCACAGGGGGGAGGAGAAGCTTTCTTT.

V gene TRBV5-4 combines with J gene TRBJ2-7; no clear D gene. Germline CDR1 and CDR2: SGHNT and YYREEE (reference sequence). V shed 4 bases and J shed 6 bases, with 14 bases lying between them. CDR3 length equals 13 residues. CDR3 sequence (DNA): TGTGCCAGCAGCGCTATATACTCGAGCGAGCAGTACTTC. It encodes CASSAIYSSEQYF.

The rearrangement joins TRBV30 to TRBJ1-2; maybe TRBD1 (5 bases). Germline loops: CDR1 GTSNPN, CDR2 SVGIG (reference sequence). Trimming took off 2 bases at V and 3 bases at J, with 16 bases between the two ends. The CDR3 totals 15 residues. The CDR3: CAWSFRGAGDYGYTF. The CDR3 DNA sequence: TGTGCCTGGAGTTTTAGGGGTGCGGGGGACTATGGCTACACCTTC.

This clone was found a few times. The V call is TRBV19, the J call TRBJ2-2; 7 bases match TRBD1. This CDR3 has 15 residues. Trimming cost V 7 bases and J 1 base; bases outside gene matches: 6. Germline lookup yields CDR1 LNHDA and CDR2 SQIVND (reference sequence). The CDR3 is CASNGRTGNTGELFF. In DNA, the CDR3 is TGTGCCAGTAACGGACGGACAGGGAACACCGGGGAGCTGTTTTTT.